Listed here are 8 T cell receptor gamma chains from one sample, sequenced in a study of gamma delta lymphoproliferative disorders and STAT genes. The receptor sequences were amplified from genomic DNA of peripheral blood mononuclear cells. TCRdb re-called the multiplex PCR reads using CATT. The sample consists of about 610 gamma-chain clones, 16% of them appearing once. Specimen: blood. Source of these receptors: a human donor in good health.

By share of the sample, this clone is medium-sized (0.01 to 0.1%). Because the CDR3's place on the DNA is in doubt, the DNA is left out and the CDR3 is given as listed by TCRdb. TRGV11 is the V gene, and the J gene was not called. TRGV11 is identified as an open reading frame with a role that is uncertain. Both ends counted, the CDR3 spans 17 residues. This CDR3 is CTTVPAGLGTNYYKKLF.

The rearrangement links TRGV10 to TRGJP1. TCRdb is silent on the J gene; assignment here came from matching the DNA to germline. TRGV10 counts as an open reading frame of uncertain function. The CDR3 has 12 residues. With 8 bases clipped from V and 9 bases from J, the junction kept 7 bases outside the gene matches. In DNA form, the CDR3 reads TGTGCTGCGTGGCCAGAGAGTTGGTTCAAGATATTT. This sequence encodes CAAWPESWFKIF.

By sample fraction, this clone is large. The gene calls are TRGV3 and TRGJ1 or TRGJ2. TCRdb supplies no J gene; here it was assigned by aligning the nucleotide sequence to germline. J gave up 4 bases and V 2 bases, and 2 bases lay outside the gene matches. CDR3 length: 12 residues. CDR1 VTNTFY and CDR2 YDVSTARD come from the germline V gene (reference sequence). For the CDR3, the DNA is TGTGCCACCTGGGACAAATATTATAAGAAACTCTTT. Residues: CATWDKYYKKLF.

This clone was recorded a few times. V gene TRGV11 combines with J gene TRGJ1 or TRGJ2. TCRdb does not report a J gene; here it was assigned by matching the DNA to germline references. TRGV11 is assigned to the ORF class and has an uncertain function. CDR3 length equals 12 residues. The J segment lost 6 bases and the V segment lost 12 bases, leaving 11 bases of the junction unmatched. For the CDR3, the DNA is TGTGCCTGCCTAAACCGGTGTTATAAGAAACTCTTT. Its protein product is CACLNRCYKKLF.

This clone is classed as medium-sized. V usage is TRGV8 and J usage is TRGJ1 or TRGJ2. The J gene comes from matching the DNA to germline here; TCRdb lacks it. V shed 3 bases and J 3 bases; nucleotides not matched to a gene: 5. The CDR3 is made up of 13 amino acids. Per germline, CDR1 VENAVY and CDR2 YDSYNSRV. In nucleotides, the CDR3 is TGTGCCACCTGGGATGAGGGTTATTATAAGAAACTCTTT. Translation gives CATWDEGYYKKLF.

By sample share, this clone is large. CDR3 DNA sequence: TGTGCCACCTGGGACAGTGCCGATAAGAAACTCTTT. As protein: CATWDSADKKLF. J is TRGJ1 or TRGJ2 and V is TRGV5. The J gene, left out of TCRdb, was set here by checking the DNA against germline. The germline V gene has CDR1 VINAFY and CDR2 YDVSNSKD. The CDR3 is made up of 12 amino acids. V was clipped by 1 base and J by 8 bases; unmatched bases: 5.

This clone is labeled large. V and J are TRGV10 and TRGJ1 or TRGJ2. Here the J gene came from matching the DNA to germline, since TCRdb omits it. TRGV10 is sorted into the ORF group, with uncertain function. The CDR3 spans 13 residues. V was clipped by 8 bases and J by 2 bases; unmatched bases: 7. CDR3 DNA sequence: TGTGCTGCGTGGGATAAGGATTATTATAAGAAACTCTTT. Protein product: CAAWDKDYYKKLF.

Relative to its sample, this clone is medium-sized. This chain links TRGV2 with TRGJ1 or TRGJ2. TCRdb leaves out the J gene; it was filled in here by matching the DNA to germline. Germline lookup yields CDR1 EGSNGY and CDR2 YDSYNSKV. After removal of 0 bases from V and 11 bases from J, the junction contained 19 bases not matched to a gene. CDR3 size: 16 residues. CDR3 loop: CATWDGPDPAVKEKLF. The CDR3 coding sequence is TGTGCCACCTGGGACGGGCCCGATCCAGCGGTAAAGGAGAAACTCTTT.